This is a list of T cell receptor beta chains from one sample in a study of OX40 agonist ivuxolimab in advanced cancers. Libraries were prepared by immunoSEQ multiplex PCR; TCRdb keeps only in-frame clonotypes and omits some of them. The sample comprises 95,000 to 150,000 clones, around 93% of which are singletons, and approximately 0.15% rests with the top ten. The input for sequencing was CD4+ or CD8+ T cells sorted from blood, taken in a trial of the OX40 agonist ivuxolimab. The receptor source for this set is an adult with an advanced solid tumor such as melanoma, head and neck, liver or kidney cancer. Each CDR3 is given with its conserved first and last residue. A D gene is named only where the DNA matches it firmly. Size is omitted from some rows. Given values are once, few, many or a class for expanded clones.

DNA	CDR3	D	size	V	J
TGTGCCAGCAGCTTAGGGCAGGGGACCTACGAGCAGTACTTC	CASSLGQGTYEQYF	-	-	TRBV7-8	TRBJ2-7
TGTGCCTGGAGAAAAGCAAGAACCGGGACTGCCCTAGGGCCCCAGCATTTT	CAWRKARTGTALGPQHF	-	-	TRBV30	TRBJ1-5
TGCAGTGCTAGGCAGGCTAATGAGCAGTTCTTC	CSARQANEQFF	-	-	TRBV20-1	TRBJ2-1
TGTGCCAGCAGCTTAACCCGACAGAAAGAGACCCAGTACTTC	CASSLTRQKETQYF	-	-	TRBV7-2	TRBJ2-5
TGTGCCAGCAGGACAGGGGAAAATGGCTACACCTTC	CASRTGENGYTF	TRBD1	-	TRBV6-6	TRBJ1-2
TGTGCCAGCTCACCACTTGAAGGTGGGCCAAAAAGGGGTGGCTACACCTTC	CASSPLEGGPKRGGYTF	-	-	TRBV18	TRBJ1-2
TGTGCCAGCAGACCTACAGGGGTTGCCAAAAACATTCAGTACTTC	CASRPTGVAKNIQYF	TRBD1	-	TRBV28	TRBJ2-4
TGTGCCAGCAGTTTTAGCGGGGGAGTCTCCTACAATGAGCAGTTCTTC	CASSFSGGVSYNEQFF	TRBD2	-	TRBV27	TRBJ2-1
TGTGCCAGCAGCCAAGACGGAGCGGAGTCCGTGAATACGCAGTATTTT	CASSQDGAESVNTQYF	-	-	TRBV14	TRBJ2-3
TGTGCCAGCTCACCACTTACAGCGATTTACGAGCAGTACTTC	CASSPLTAIYEQYF	-	-	TRBV18	TRBJ2-7
TGTGCCAGCAGGCCTACAGGGGGTACTCTTGCGACCCAGTACTTC	CASRPTGGTLATQYF	TRBD1	-	TRBV2	TRBJ2-5
TGTGCCAGCACCAGGGAGGGGAGCACAGATACGCAGTATTTT	CASTREGSTDTQYF	TRBD2	-	TRBV5-4	TRBJ2-3
TGTGCCAGCAGCTCGACGGGGACTAGCGGGAGGACAGATACGCAGTATTTT	CASSSTGTSGRTDTQYF	TRBD2	-	TRBV9	TRBJ2-3
TGTGCCAGCAGTTACGACGGCGGGACTGAAGCTTTCTTT	CASSYDGGTEAFF	-	-	TRBV6-5	TRBJ1-1
TGTGCCAGCTCACGGGGGGGACTAGCAGACGAGCAGTACTTC	CASSRGGLADEQYF	TRBD2	once	TRBV18	TRBJ2-7
TGTGCCAGCAGTGTAACCCGGGCGGCTCCTGGAAACACCATATATTTT	CASSVTRAAPGNTIYF	-	-	TRBV28	TRBJ1-3
TGTGCCAGCAGCTCGTCGTCTAGCGGAAACATTCAGTACTTC	CASSSSSSGNIQYF	TRBD2	-	TRBV7-2	TRBJ2-4
TGTGCCAGCAGTCGAACACTAGCGGAAGAGACCCAGTACTTC	CASSRTLAEETQYF	TRBD2	-	TRBV7-8	TRBJ2-5
TGTGCCAGCAGCTCCGGGGTCCACCAAGAGACCCAGTACTTC	CASSSGVHQETQYF	-	once	TRBV9	TRBJ2-5
TGTGCCAGCAGCAACTTTGGTCACTCTGGGGCCAACGTCCTGACTTTC	CASSNFGHSGANVLTF	-	-	TRBV7-6	TRBJ2-6
TGTGCCAGTAAGGGGGACGGTATCCACTATAGCAATCAGCCCCAGCATTTT	CASKGDGIHYSNQPQHF	-	once	TRBV19	TRBJ1-5
TGTGCCAGCAGCTACATGGACAGGGTATTGATCGATGGCTACACCTTC	CASSYMDRVLIDGYTF	TRBD1	-	TRBV7-3	TRBJ1-2
TGTGCCAGCATTAGAGGGGGCGTCGGGGAAAAACTGTTTTTT	CASIRGGVGEKLFF	TRBD1	-	TRBV28	TRBJ1-4
TGTGCCAGCAGTTCCCCGGGAATTAAGACAGATACGCAGTATTTT	CASSSPGIKTDTQYF	-	-	TRBV5-6	TRBJ2-3
TGTGCCAGCAGTGAAGAGACGGCCGGCCTCTATAATTCACCCCTCCACTTT	CASSEETAGLYNSPLHF	-	-	TRBV6-1	TRBJ1-6
TGTGCCAGCAGCCCACGAAGGGCTGAAAAACTGTTTTTT	CASSPRRAEKLFF	-	-	TRBV6-5	TRBJ1-4
TGTGCCAGTAGTATTGCAGGCCCCTATGGCTACACCTTC	CASSIAGPYGYTF	-	-	TRBV19	TRBJ1-2
TGCGCCAGCAGCGCCTGGGGCGGTTCTAGCACAGATACGCAGTATTTT	CASSAWGGSSTDTQYF	-	-	TRBV5-1	TRBJ2-3
TGTGCCAGCAGCCAGTGGGAGTACGGGCAGTTCTTC	CASSQWEYGQFF	-	-	TRBV14	TRBJ2-1
TGTGCCAGCAGCCTAAGACTCGCGAACACCGGGGAGCTGTTTTTT	CASSLRLANTGELFF	-	-	TRBV7-2	TRBJ2-2
TGTGCCAGCAGTAGGACAGGGGACACTGAAGCTTTCTTT	CASSRTGDTEAFF	TRBD1	-	TRBV2	TRBJ1-1
TGTGCCAGCACCCCTAGCGGGAATTGGGAGACCCAGTACTTC	CASTPSGNWETQYF	TRBD2	-	TRBV7-2	TRBJ2-5
TGTGCCAGCAGTCCCCACCGACTAGCGGGAGGGCTGGTAGCCAAAAACATTCAGTACTTC	CASSPHRLAGGLVAKNIQYF	TRBD2	-	TRBV27	TRBJ2-4
TGTGCCAGCAGCTTAACGCGGGGGGAGACCCAGTACTTC	CASSLTRGETQYF	TRBD2	-	TRBV7-3	TRBJ2-5
TGTGCCAGCAGCAGGGCAGAGACCCAGTACTTC	CASSRAETQYF	-	once	TRBV6-5	TRBJ2-5
TGTGCCAGCAGCCTTCCGGGACAGACCTACGAGCAGTACTTC	CASSLPGQTYEQYF	TRBD1	-	TRBV11-1	TRBJ2-7
TGTGCCAGTACTAAAGACAGGGTTGGGTCACCCCTCCACTTT	CASTKDRVGSPLHF	TRBD1	-	TRBV19	TRBJ1-6
TGCGCCAGCAGCCCCACCTCGGTAGGACTCCCTCGCATATACGAGCAGTACTTC	CASSPTSVGLPRIYEQYF	-	once	TRBV4-1	TRBJ2-7
TGCGCCAGCAGCGGACTAGCGAGTACAGATACGCAGTATTTT	CASSGLASTDTQYF	TRBD2	-	TRBV5-1	TRBJ2-3
TGCGCCAGCAGTCTCCTCCTCCGGGACAGGGACGAAAAACTGTTTTTT	CASSLLLRDRDEKLFF	TRBD1	-	TRBV23-1	TRBJ1-4